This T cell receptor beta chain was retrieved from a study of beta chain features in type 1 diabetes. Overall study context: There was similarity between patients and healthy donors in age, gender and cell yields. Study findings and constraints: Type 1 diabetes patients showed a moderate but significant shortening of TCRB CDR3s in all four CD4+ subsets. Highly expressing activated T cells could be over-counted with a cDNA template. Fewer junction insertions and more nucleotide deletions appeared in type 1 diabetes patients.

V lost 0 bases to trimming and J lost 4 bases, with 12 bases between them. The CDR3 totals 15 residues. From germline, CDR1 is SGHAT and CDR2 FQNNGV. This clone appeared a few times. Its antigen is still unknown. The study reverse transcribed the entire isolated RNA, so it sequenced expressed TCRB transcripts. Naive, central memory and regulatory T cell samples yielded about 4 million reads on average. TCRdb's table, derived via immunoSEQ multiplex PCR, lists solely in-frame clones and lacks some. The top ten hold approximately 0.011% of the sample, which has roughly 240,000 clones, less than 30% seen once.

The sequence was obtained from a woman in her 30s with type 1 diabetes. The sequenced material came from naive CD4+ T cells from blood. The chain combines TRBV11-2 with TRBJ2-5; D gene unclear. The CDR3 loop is CASSLEVTARETQYF. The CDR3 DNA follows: TGTGCCAGCAGCTTAGAGGTAACAGCACGAGAGACCCAGTACTTC.